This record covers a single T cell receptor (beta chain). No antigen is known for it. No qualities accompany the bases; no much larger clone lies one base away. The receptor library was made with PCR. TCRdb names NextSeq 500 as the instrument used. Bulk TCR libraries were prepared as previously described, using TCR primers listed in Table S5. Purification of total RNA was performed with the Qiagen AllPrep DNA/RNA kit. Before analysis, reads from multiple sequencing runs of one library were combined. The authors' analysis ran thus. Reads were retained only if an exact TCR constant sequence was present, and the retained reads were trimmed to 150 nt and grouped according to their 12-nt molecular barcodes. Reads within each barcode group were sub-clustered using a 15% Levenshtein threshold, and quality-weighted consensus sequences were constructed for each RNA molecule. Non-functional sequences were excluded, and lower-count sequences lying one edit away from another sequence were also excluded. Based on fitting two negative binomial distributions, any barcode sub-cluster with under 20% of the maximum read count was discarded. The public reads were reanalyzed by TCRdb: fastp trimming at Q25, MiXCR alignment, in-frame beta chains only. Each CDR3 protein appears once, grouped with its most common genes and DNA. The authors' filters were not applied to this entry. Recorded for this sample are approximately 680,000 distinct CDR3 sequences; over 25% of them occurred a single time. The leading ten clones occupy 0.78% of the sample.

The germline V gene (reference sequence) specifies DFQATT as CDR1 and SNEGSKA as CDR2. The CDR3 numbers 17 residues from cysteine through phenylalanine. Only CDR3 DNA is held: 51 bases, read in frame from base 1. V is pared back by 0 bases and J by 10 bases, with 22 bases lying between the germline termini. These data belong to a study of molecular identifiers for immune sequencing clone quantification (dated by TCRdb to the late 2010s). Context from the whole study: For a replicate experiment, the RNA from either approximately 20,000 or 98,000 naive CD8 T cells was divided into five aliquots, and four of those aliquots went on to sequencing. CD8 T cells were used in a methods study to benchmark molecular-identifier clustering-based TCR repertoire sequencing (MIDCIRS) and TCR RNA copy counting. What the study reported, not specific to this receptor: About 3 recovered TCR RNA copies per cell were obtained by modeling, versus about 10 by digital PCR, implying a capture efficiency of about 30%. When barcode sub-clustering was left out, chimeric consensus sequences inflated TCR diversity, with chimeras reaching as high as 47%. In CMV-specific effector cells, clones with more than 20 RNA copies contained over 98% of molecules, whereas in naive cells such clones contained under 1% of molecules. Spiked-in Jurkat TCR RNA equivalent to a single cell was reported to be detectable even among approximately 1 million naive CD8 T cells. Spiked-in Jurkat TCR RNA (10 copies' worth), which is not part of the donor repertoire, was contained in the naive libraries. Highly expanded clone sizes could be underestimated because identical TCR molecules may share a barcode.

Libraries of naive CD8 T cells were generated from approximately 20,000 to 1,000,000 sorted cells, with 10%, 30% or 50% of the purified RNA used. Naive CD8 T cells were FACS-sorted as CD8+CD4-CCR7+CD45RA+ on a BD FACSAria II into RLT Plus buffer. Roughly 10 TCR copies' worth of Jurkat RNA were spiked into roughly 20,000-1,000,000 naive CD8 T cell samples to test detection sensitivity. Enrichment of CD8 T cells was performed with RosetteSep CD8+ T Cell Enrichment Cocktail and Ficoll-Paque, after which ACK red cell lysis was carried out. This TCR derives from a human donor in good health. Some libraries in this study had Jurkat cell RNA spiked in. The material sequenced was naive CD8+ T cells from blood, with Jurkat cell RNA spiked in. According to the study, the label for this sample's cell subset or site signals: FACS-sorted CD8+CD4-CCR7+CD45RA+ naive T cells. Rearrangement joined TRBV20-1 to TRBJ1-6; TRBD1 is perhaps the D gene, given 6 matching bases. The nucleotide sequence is TGCAGTGCTAGAGATGCTGAGGACAGCCTTGGGAACTCACCCCTCCACTTT. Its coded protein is CSARDAEDSLGNSPLHF.